This T cell receptor (beta chain) derives from a study of identifying expanded T cells in peripheral blood. This CDR3 has 16 residues. Germline V gene sequence: CDR1 MGHRA, CDR2 YSYEKL. TCRdb's table, derived via immunoSEQ multiplex PCR, lists solely in-frame clones and lacks some. The sample gives about 100,000 clones, around 86% of which show up once; roughly 5.3% is in the top ten. As regards this clone: At one boundary the junction diverges from the germline segment, which might be a read error.

This chain joins TRBV4-1 and TRBJ1-2; D not resolved. The receptor was isolated from a person aged 18-69 years in good health. The material sequenced was blood. DNA for the CDR3: TGCACCAGCAGCCCCGGGGAGCCAAGGCCTAACTATGGCTACACCTTC. Protein product: CTSSPGEPRPNYGYTF.